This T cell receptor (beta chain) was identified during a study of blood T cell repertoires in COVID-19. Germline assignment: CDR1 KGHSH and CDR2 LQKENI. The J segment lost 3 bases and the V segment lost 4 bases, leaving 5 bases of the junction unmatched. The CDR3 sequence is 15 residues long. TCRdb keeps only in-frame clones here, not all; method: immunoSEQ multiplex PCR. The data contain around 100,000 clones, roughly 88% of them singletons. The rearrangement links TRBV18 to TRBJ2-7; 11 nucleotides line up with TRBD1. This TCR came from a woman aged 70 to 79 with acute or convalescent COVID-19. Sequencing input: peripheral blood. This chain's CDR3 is CASSLAGTGGYEQYF. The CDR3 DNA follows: TGTGCCAGCTCACTTGCTGGGACAGGGGGCTACGAGCAGTACTTC.